One sample yielded the 19 T cell receptor beta chains listed below, sequenced in a study of cytomegalovirus exposure and HLA in healthy donors. Primers: 60 Vbeta forward and 13 Jbeta reverse. Sequenced by immunoSEQ multiplex PCR; TCRdb stores in-frame clones only, minus some. The sample shows under 150,000 clones, approximately 77% of them seen only once. Sequenced input: PBMCs. The receptors originated from a woman aged 40 to 55 in good health and CMV-seronegative.

CDR3 DNA sequence: TGTGCCAGCAGCTCGGGATATCAGGACACTGAAGCTTTCTTT. Encoded protein: CASSSGYQDTEAFF. V usage is TRBV5-4 and J usage is TRBJ1-1; no clear D. Germline V lookup: CDR1 SGHNT, CDR2 YYREEE (reference sequence). V lost 3 bases, J lost 3 bases, and 12 bases lay in between. The CDR3 has 14 amino acids.

The J gene is TRBJ1-2, the V gene TRBV5-5, with TRBD1 as a possible D gene (6 bases). Trimming removed 1 base at V and 2 bases at J, with 9 bases between. The CDR3 is 14 residues long. CDR1 SGHKS and CDR2 YYEKEE come from the germline V gene (reference sequence). CDR3 residues: CASSLWTANYGYTF. As DNA, the CDR3 is TGTGCCAGCAGCTTGTGGACAGCAAACTATGGCTACACCTTC.

DNA of the CDR3: TGTGCCAGCAGCTTATGGACAGGGTCTGGAACTGAAGCTTTCTTT. The encoded protein is CASSLWTGSGTEAFF. The chain employs TRBV7-2 and TRBJ1-1, with 8 positions matching TRBD1. The CDR3 totals 15 residues. The V gene end was trimmed by 2 bases and the J gene end by 5 bases; junction bases not matched to a gene: 7. Germline loops: CDR1 SGHTA, CDR2 FQGNSA.

The chain uses TRBV6-5 and TRBJ1-3; D may be TRBD1 (5 bases). CDR1 and CDR2 from the germline V gene are MNHEY and SVGAGI. V shed 6 bases and J shed 15 bases, with 21 bases lying between them. The length of the CDR3 is 13 residues. The CDR3 reads CASRHRQNGFTYF. Written as DNA, the CDR3 is TGTGCCAGCAGGCACCGACAGAATGGATTTACATATTTT.

The chain links TRBV9 to TRBJ1-5; D not resolved. This CDR3 has 13 residues. Trimming left V 0 bases short and J 5 bases short, with 6 bases between. Germline CDR1 reads SGDLS; CDR2 reads YYNGEE. This CDR3 is CASSVGQDQPQHF. CDR3 sequence (DNA): TGTGCCAGCAGCGTAGGCCAGGATCAGCCCCAGCATTTT.

The J gene is TRBJ1-5, the V gene TRBV9; D gene unclear. This CDR3 is built from 14 residues. Germline CDR1 and CDR2: SGDLS and YYNGEE. The V end was cut by 0 bases, the J end by 3 bases, with 7 bases between. CDR3 nucleotide sequence: TGTGCCAGCAGCGTAGGGAGTTACAATCAGCCCCAGCATTTT. This translates into CASSVGSYNQPQHF.

The genes are TRBV28 and TRBJ1-1, with D uncertain. The V gene lost 7 bases and the J gene lost 3 bases, with 6 bases spanning the gap. The germline gives CDR1 MDHEN, CDR2 SYDVKM. The CDR3 has 11 residues. DNA of the CDR3: TGTGCCAGCAATACACACACTGAAGCTTTCTTT. Translation gives CASNTHTEAFF.

This chain joins TRBV19 and TRBJ1-2; D might be TRBD1 (5 bases). This CDR3 spans 15 amino acids. V shed 1 base and J shed 4 bases, with 13 bases lying between them. Germline lookup yields CDR1 LNHDA and CDR2 SQIVND (reference sequence). The CDR3 DNA reads as TGTGCCAGTAGTATAGTGAACAGGAGGGGCTATGGCTACACCTTC. Protein sequence: CASSIVNRRGYGYTF.

The chain carries TRBV7-2 and TRBJ1-1; D unresolved. The CDR3 has 15 amino acids. Germline V gene lookup returns CDR1 SGHTA and CDR2 FQGNSA. Deletions cut 2 bases from V and 4 bases from J, with 14 bases between. CDR3 residues: CASSLRSLRSTEAFF. CDR3 DNA: TGTGCCAGCAGCTTAAGAAGCCTCCGAAGCACTGAAGCTTTCTTT.

The genes are TRBV6-6 and TRBJ2-7, with 7 bases fitting TRBD2. V lost 5 bases, J lost 2 bases, and 6 bases stayed unmatched. This CDR3 has 14 amino acids. Germline CDR1 and CDR2: MNHNY and SVGAGI (reference sequence). CDR3 amino acids: CASSRDYQTYEQYF. The DNA for the CDR3 is TGTGCCAGCAGTCGGGACTACCAAACCTACGAGCAGTACTTC.

The V call is TRBV27, the J call TRBJ1-6; TRBD1 matches at 7 bases. The germline V gene encodes CDR1 MNHEY and CDR2 SMNVEV (reference sequence). The CDR3 loop spans 15 amino acids. V dropped 3 bases and J dropped 7; count of bases not matched to a gene: 6. CDR3 region: CASSLSTGTNSPLHF. CDR3 coding DNA: TGTGCCAGCAGTTTGTCGACAGGGACGAATTCACCCCTCCACTTT.

The chain uses TRBV19 and TRBJ1-2; D not resolved. There are 12 residues in the CDR3. The germline CDR1 and CDR2 sequences are LNHDA and SQIVND (reference sequence). The V and J ends lost 6 bases and 2 bases respectively, with 7 bases between them. The CDR3 is CASRGRNYGYTF. The CDR3 coding sequence is TGTGCCAGTAGGGGGAGGAACTATGGCTACACCTTC.

The rearrangement joins TRBV6-1 to TRBJ2-2, with 10 bases identical to TRBD1. CDR3 size: 16 residues. Germline CDR1 is MNHNS and CDR2 is SASEGT. The junction had 8 bases not matched to a gene; V was cut back by 4 bases and J by 6 bases. CDR3 region: CASSGKTGGPPGELFF. For the CDR3, the DNA is TGTGCCAGCAGTGGAAAGACAGGGGGCCCACCCGGGGAGCTGTTTTTT.

The chain links TRBV18 to TRBJ2-5; D is ambiguous. There are 14 residues in the CDR3. Germline V lookup: CDR1 KGHSH, CDR2 LQKENI. V lost 3 bases to trimming and J lost 5 bases, with 13 bases between them. The CDR3 region is CASSPPRGGETQYF. DNA of the CDR3: TGTGCCAGCTCACCCCCCAGAGGTGGGGAGACCCAGTACTTC.

This clone was recorded only once. The V call is TRBV5-1, the J call TRBJ1-3; TRBD1 matches at 9 bases. Trimming cost V 4 bases and J 2 bases; bases outside gene matches: 1. CDR1 SGHRS and CDR2 YFSETQ come from the germline V gene. The CDR3 spans 14 residues. DNA of the CDR3: TGCGCCAGCAGCGGGGACAGGGCTGGAAACACCATATATTTT. Translation gives CASSGDRAGNTIYF.

V gene TRBV27 combines with J gene TRBJ1-1; TRBD1 is a possible D gene (6 bases). V was pared by 5 bases and J by 6 bases, with 13 bases between. Germline loops: CDR1 MNHEY, CDR2 SMNVEV (reference sequence). There are 13 residues in the CDR3. The CDR3 loop reads CASSTGPGAEAFF. The CDR3 DNA sequence: TGTGCCAGCAGTACAGGGCCCGGGGCTGAAGCTTTCTTT.

This clone was detected only a few times. This chain links TRBV11-2 with TRBJ2-7; 7 nucleotides match TRBD1. V shed 0 bases, J shed 2 bases, and the junction held 10 bases outside the gene matches. The CDR3 is made up of 17 amino acids. The germline V gene has CDR1 SGHAT and CDR2 FQNNGV. In DNA, the CDR3 is TGTGCCAGCAGCTTAGAGGGACAGAGGATCTCCCCCTACGAGCAGTACTTC. This gives the protein CASSLEGQRISPYEQYF.

The rearrangement joins TRBV5-1 to TRBJ1-2; D remains ambiguous. In germline, CDR1 is SGHRS, CDR2 YFSETQ. V was trimmed by 0 bases and J by 6 bases, leaving 12 bases between them. CDR3 length equals 14 residues. This CDR3 reads CASSLASDLNGYTF. CDR3 nucleotide sequence: TGCGCCAGCAGCTTGGCTAGTGACCTGAATGGCTACACCTTC.

This sequence joins TRBV2 and TRBJ1-5; 8 nucleotides agree with TRBD1. This CDR3 has 14 residues. The germline CDR1 and CDR2 sequences are SNHLY and FYNNEI. The V gene end was trimmed by 6 bases and the J gene end by 3 bases; junction bases not matched to a gene: 4. The CDR3 nucleotides are TGTGCCAGCAGCGGGACAGGCTTCAATCAGCCCCAGCATTTT. Translating gives CASSGTGFNQPQHF.